This T cell receptor (beta chain) was sequenced during a study of T cell repertoires in breast cancer. As for the study in general: Samples were breast cancer tumors, lymph nodes and blood from patients, and control blood.

During the second nested PCR, blocking oligonucleotides suppressed genes that were not paired. Each emulsion RT-PCR master mix held roughly 5,000-280,000 T cells with C-region, Stepout and V-region primers. TCRdb called the emulsion pairing reads again in MiXCR, with one record for every CDR3 protein. Of approximately 37,000 distinct CDR3 sequences listed, 35% to 50% are singletons. Paired alpha-beta TCRs of CD8+ T cells were analyzed by expanded emulsion RT-PCR. Germline V gene lookup returns CDR1 SQVTM and CDR2 ANQGSEA. V gave up 6 bases and J gave up 0 bases, with 9 bases separating them. The CDR3 runs to 12 residues.

This chain joins TRBV29-1 and TRBJ2-7; a weak D match, TRBD1 (5 bases). Sample: CD8+ T cells. This TCR was recovered from a pool of human donors with breast cancer or a healthy control (not recorded which). The CDR3 loop is CSVGRVSYEQYF. The CDR3, as DNA: TGCAGCGTGGGCAGGGTCTCCTACGAGCAGTACTTC.